A selection of T cell receptor beta chains follows, all from one sample in a study of blood T cell repertoires in COVID-19. Measured with immunoSEQ multiplex PCR; TCRdb has only the in-frame clones, and not every one. The sample includes hundreds of thousands of clones, under 95% of them seen just once. The material sequenced was PBMCs or T cells enriched from blood (not recorded which). These receptor sequences come from a man aged 55 to 70 who had recovered from COVID-19. Both conserved end residues are part of each CDR3. The D gene is left open where the match is weak. Clone size, where shown, is once, few, many, or a class for clones that have expanded.

j_call d_call clone_size v_call cdr3_aa cdr3_nt
TRBJ2-4 . . TRBV7-2 CASSLGAKNIQYF TGTGCCAGCAGCTTAGGGGCAAAAAACATTCAGTACTTC
TRBJ2-1 TRBD2 . TRBV3-1/TRBV3-2 CASSQPGLALIEQFF TGTGCCAGCAGCCAACCGGGACTAGCGTTGATCGAGCAGTTCTTC
TRBJ1-1 . . TRBV5-1 CANRQFPEAFF TGCGCCAACAGACAGTTCCCTGAAGCTTTCTTT
TRBJ2-3 . . TRBV6-5 CASSRDFTDTQYF TGTGCCAGCAGCAGGGACTTCACAGATACGCAGTATTTT
TRBJ2-5 . . TRBV4-2 CASSQDLTGGSETQYF TGTGCCAGCAGCCAAGATCTTACGGGGGGCTCGGAGACCCAGTACTTC
TRBJ1-3 TRBD1 . TRBV6-5 CASSTGVEDTIYF TGTGCCAGCAGCACAGGGGTGGAGGACACCATATATTTT
TRBJ2-7 TRBD1 . TRBV10-3 CAISAGQSYEQYF TGTGCCATCAGTGCGGGACAGTCCTACGAGCAGTACTTC
TRBJ2-4 TRBD2 . TRBV5-8 CASSLPGLATKNIQYF TGTGCCAGCAGCTTGCCCGGACTAGCTACCAAAAACATTCAGTACTTC
TRBJ1-1 . . TRBV5-6 CASSPDGRNTEAFF TGTGCCAGCAGCCCGGATGGGAGAAACACTGAAGCTTTCTTT
TRBJ1-2 TRBD1 . TRBV16 CASSQDSGTGYGYTF TGTGCCAGCAGCCAGGACTCCGGGACAGGGTATGGCTACACCTTC
TRBJ1-1 . . TRBV5-1 CASTPGQVNTEAFF TGCGCCAGCACCCCGGGACAAGTGAACACTGAAGCTTTCTTT
TRBJ1-2 . . TRBV4-3 CASSQKYRGFDGYTF TGCGCCAGCAGCCAAAAGTATCGGGGTTTTGATGGCTACACCTTC
TRBJ1-1 . . TRBV20-1 CSASAGASNTEAFF TGCAGTGCTAGTGCTGGTGCCAGTAACACTGAAGCTTTCTTT
TRBJ2-3 TRBD1 . TRBV19 CASKGRQGLGDTQYF TGTGCCAGTAAGGGGAGACAGGGGCTAGGGGATACGCAGTATTTT
TRBJ1-4 TRBD1 . TRBV5-1 CASSLDATGGRKLFF TGCGCCAGCAGCTTGGACGCGACAGGGGGGCGAAAACTGTTTTTT
TRBJ2-7 TRBD1 . TRBV11-3 CASSQGTGRNEQYF TGTGCCAGCAGCCAAGGGACAGGGCGGAACGAGCAGTACTTC
TRBJ1-5 TRBD1 . TRBV18 CASSPDRGGQPQHF TGTGCCAGCTCGCCCGACAGGGGCGGTCAGCCCCAGCATTTT
TRBJ2-7 . . TRBV10-3 CAIRTSSGATYEQYF TGTGCCATCAGGACCAGCAGCGGAGCAACCTACGAGCAGTACTTC
TRBJ1-1 TRBD1 . TRBV11-3 CASSLTQGAVTEAFF TGTGCCAGCAGCCTGACCCAGGGGGCGGTCACTGAAGCTTTCTTT
TRBJ1-2 TRBD1 . TRBV29-1 CSVERLQGANGYTF TGCAGCGTAGAGCGATTACAGGGGGCTAATGGCTACACCTTC
TRBJ2-4 . . TRBV12-3/TRBV12-4 CASTLDSQNIQYF TGTGCCAGCACTCTGGACAGTCAAAACATTCAGTACTTC
TRBJ1-4 . . TRBV7-9 CASSLWPPRHATNEKLFF TGTGCCAGCAGCTTATGGCCCCCACGACATGCAACTAATGAAAAACTGTTTTTT
TRBJ2-1 TRBD1 . TRBV20-1 CSASGGEVRGYFDEQFF TGCAGTGCTAGTGGGGGCGAGGTCAGGGGGTATTTCGATGAGCAGTTCTTC
TRBJ2-3 . . TRBV25-1 CASSETGGSDTQYF TGTGCCAGCAGTGAAACGGGGGGCTCAGATACGCAGTATTTT
TRBJ2-3 . . TRBV28 CASSLGQDLSKYADTQYF TGTGCCAGCAGTTTAGGGCAGGATCTCAGTAAGTACGCAGATACGCAGTATTTT
TRBJ2-7 TRBD1 . TRBV19 CASSRDRSYEQYF TGTGCCAGTAGTCGGGACAGGTCCTACGAGCAGTACTTC
TRBJ2-1 TRBD2 . TRBV19 CASRLAGNEQFF TGTGCCAGTAGACTAGCGGGCAATGAGCAGTTCTTC
TRBJ2-5 . . TRBV4-1 CASSQEPERETQYF TGCGCCAGCAGCCAAGAACCAGAGCGGGAGACCCAGTACTTC
TRBJ2-3 TRBD1 . TRBV5-1 CASSLYHGGQGDTQYF TGCGCCAGCAGCTTGTACCACGGCGGACAGGGTGATACGCAGTATTTT
TRBJ1-5 TRBD1 . TRBV19 CASSNGQARQPQHF TGTGCCAGTAGCAATGGACAGGCAAGACAGCCCCAGCATTTT
TRBJ2-7 TRBD1 . TRBV27 CASSSPGTGLPYEQYF TGTGCCAGCAGTTCTCCCGGGACAGGGCTACCCTACGAGCAGTACTTC
TRBJ2-7 TRBD1 . TRBV6-1 CASSDLRGTGTYEQYF TGTGCCAGCAGTGACCTTCGAGGGACAGGTACCTACGAGCAGTACTTC
TRBJ1-2 TRBD1 . TRBV6-5 CASSYTDRGIGYTF TGTGCCAGCAGTTACACGGACAGGGGGATTGGCTACACCTTC
TRBJ2-4 TRBD2 . TRBV11-2 CASSLTLRGENIQYF TGTGCCAGCAGCTTAACCCTCCGGGGGGAAAACATTCAGTACTTC
TRBJ2-2 . . TRBV11-2 CASSLDQGKTGELFF TGTGCCAGCAGCTTAGATCAGGGGAAAACCGGGGAGCTGTTTTTT
TRBJ2-1 . . TRBV5-1 CASSLALAAYNEQFF TGCGCCAGCAGCTTGGCACTAGCAGCTTACAATGAGCAGTTCTTC
TRBJ2-3 . . TRBV27 CASSLIAGSSTDTQYF TGTGCCAGCAGTTTAATAGCTGGTTCTAGCACAGATACGCAGTATTTT
TRBJ2-3 TRBD2 . TRBV11-3 CASSLGGSPDTQYF TGTGCCAGCAGCTTAGGCGGGAGCCCAGATACGCAGTATTTT
TRBJ2-1 TRBD1 . TRBV5-1 CAVSKGDSSYNEQFF TGCGCCGTTTCGAAGGGGGACAGCTCCTACAATGAGCAGTTCTTC
TRBJ2-3 . . TRBV7-9 CASSRGTASTDTQYF TGTGCCAGCAGCAGGGGGACTGCTAGCACAGATACGCAGTATTTT
TRBJ1-6 . . TRBV6-1 CASSKGLGFVREDSPLHF TGTGCCAGCAGTAAAGGGCTTGGATTTGTAAGGGAGGATTCACCCCTCCACTTT
TRBJ1-2 . . TRBV6-5 CASSNPGRENYGYTF TGTGCCAGCAGTAACCCAGGACGGGAGAACTATGGCTACACCTTC
TRBJ1-2 . . TRBV3-1/TRBV3-2 CASSQGGGRLKPVVYGYTF TGTGCCAGCAGCCAAGGGGGTGGGCGACTAAAACCCGTTGTCTATGGCTACACCTTC
TRBJ2-7 TRBD2 . TRBV18 CASSPRGAGFSYEQYF TGTGCCAGCTCACCACGAGGAGCGGGGTTCTCCTACGAGCAGTACTTC
TRBJ1-1 TRBD1 . TRBV9 CASSASTGTGGAEVRSNTEAFF TGTGCCAGCAGCGCGTCCACCGGGACAGGGGGCGCGGAAGTACGTTCGAACACTGAAGCTTTCTTT
TRBJ1-2 . . TRBV12-3/TRBV12-4 CASSDSLDYGYTF TGTGCCAGCAGTGACAGCTTGGACTATGGCTACACCTTC
TRBJ1-1 . . TRBV7-3 CASSSGGAEAFF TGTGCCAGCAGCTCCGGGGGGGCTGAAGCTTTCTTT
TRBJ2-7 . . TRBV30 CAWSQQLYEQYF TGTGCCTGGAGTCAACAGCTCTACGAGCAGTACTTC
TRBJ1-1 TRBD1 once TRBV29-1 CSVWDRVYTEAFF TGCAGCGTTTGGGACAGGGTTTACACTGAAGCTTTCTTT
TRBJ1-1 . . TRBV10-3 CAISESAGFAEAFF TGTGCCATCAGTGAGTCTGCAGGATTCGCTGAAGCTTTCTTT
TRBJ2-1 . . TRBV7-9 CASSQRDTTNEQFF TGTGCCAGCAGCCAACGGGACACGACTAATGAGCAGTTCTTC
TRBJ2-5 . . TRBV24-1 CATSPRGWQETQYF TGTGCCACCAGCCCACGAGGATGGCAAGAGACCCAGTACTTC
TRBJ1-2 TRBD1 . TRBV5-6 CASSLAADRGRNGYTF TGTGCCAGCAGCTTGGCTGCGGACAGGGGGAGAAATGGCTACACCTTC
TRBJ2-2 TRBD2 . TRBV5-1 CASSSGGANTGELFF TGCGCCAGCAGCTCGGGAGGAGCGAACACCGGGGAGCTGTTTTTT
TRBJ1-5 TRBD1 few TRBV19 CASSSWDRGGNQPQHF TGTGCCAGTAGTAGCTGGGACAGGGGAGGCAATCAGCCCCAGCATTTT
TRBJ1-5 . once TRBV6-2/TRBV6-3 CASSPGSNQPQHF TGTGCCAGCAGTCCAGGGAGCAATCAGCCCCAGCATTTT
TRBJ1-5 . . TRBV15 CATSRDARVQPQHF TGTGCCACCAGCAGAGATGCCAGGGTTCAGCCCCAGCATTTT
TRBJ2-3 TRBD2 . TRBV20-1 CSASQAGLKDTQYF TGCAGTGCTAGTCAAGCGGGATTAAAAGATACGCAGTATTTT